Below are 27 T cell receptor beta chains sequenced from a single sample in a study of T-cell reconstitution after alpha-beta-depleted transplantation in children. The TCRbeta library incorporated unique molecular identifiers. TCRdb independently ran MiXCR on the PCR reads; one entry per CDR3 protein. The data hold 250,000 to 300,000 distinct CDR3 sequences, with more than 8% observed a single time. Sequencing used PBMCs from the stem cell graft donor, obtained from the stem cell graft. The receptor source for this set is a human donor who donated a stem cell graft to a child with SCID.

The genes are TRBV20-1 and TRBJ2-1, with D perhaps assigned TRBD1 or TRBD2 (5 bases each). The germline gives CDR1 DFQATT, CDR2 SNEGSKA (reference sequence). Trimming left V 0 bases short and J 7 bases short, with 13 bases between. This CDR3 region has 14 residues. CDR3 sequence (DNA): TGCAGTGCTAGAGATTCCGGGGCGCGGAATGAGCAGTTCTTC. The encoded protein is CSARDSGARNEQFF.

This clonotype showed up just a few times. The rearrangement links TRBV12-3 or TRBV12-4 to TRBJ2-5; maybe TRBD1 (5 bases). The CDR3 has 14 residues. The V and J ends lost 9 bases and 5 bases respectively, with 19 bases between them. The CDR3 loop reads CASRIDSMSETQYF. The CDR3 DNA sequence: TGTGCCAGTCGGATAGACAGTATGAGCGAGACCCAGTACTTC.

The rearrangement uses TRBV11-2 and TRBJ2-4; no clear D. The germline V and J ends were trimmed by 1 base and 0 bases, with 7 bases remaining between them. CDR1 and CDR2 (germline): SGHAT, FQNNGV. The CDR3 spans 15 residues. CDR3 amino acids: CASSLVVVAKNIQYF. The DNA of the CDR3 is TGTGCCAGCAGCTTAGTCGTGGTAGCCAAAAACATTCAGTACTTC.

In its sample, this clonotype was seen many times. The gene calls are TRBV9 and TRBJ1-1; perhaps TRBD1 as D (5 bases). Germline CDR1 reads SGDLS; CDR2 reads YYNGEE. V lost 3 bases, J lost 6 bases, and 12 bases lay in between. This CDR3 is 13 amino acids long. The CDR3 protein is CASSARGGAEAFF. CDR3 nucleotide sequence: TGTGCCAGCAGCGCGAGGGGAGGCGCTGAAGCTTTCTTT.

This clonotype showed up just a few times. The chain has TRBV3-1 and TRBJ1-2; the D is unclear. This CDR3 spans 15 amino acids. Germline lookup yields CDR1 LGHDT and CDR2 YNNKEL (reference sequence). Trimming took off 0 bases at V and 8 bases at J, with 16 bases between the two ends. The CDR3 loop reads CASSQDWNRRSGYTF. CDR3 sequence (DNA): TGTGCCAGCAGCCAAGATTGGAACCGCCGCAGCGGCTACACCTTC.

The sample holds a few counts of this clonotype. The chain combines TRBV4-2 with TRBJ2-2; D may match TRBD1 or TRBD2 (5 bases each). Trimming cost V 4 bases and J 4 bases, with 16 bases left between them. This CDR3 contains 16 residues. Germline V CDR1 and CDR2: LGHNA, YNFKEQ. CDR3 nucleotide sequence: TGTGCCAGCAGCCCGGCCTGGGGGTTAAGCACCGGGGAGCTGTTTTTT. Protein sequence: CASSPAWGLSTGELFF.

This clonotype was detected many times. The V call is TRBV29-1, the J call TRBJ2-1; the D gene is possibly TRBD1 (5 bases). This CDR3 has 12 residues. Germline CDR1 is SQVTM and CDR2 is ANQGSEA. Deletions cut 4 bases from V and 4 bases from J, with 8 bases between. CDR3 nucleotides: TGCAGCGTTGTTCAGGGATACAATGAGCAGTTCTTC. This sequence encodes CSVVQGYNEQFF.

The rearrangement links TRBV18 to TRBJ2-4; D ambiguous. The V gene lost 4 bases and the J gene lost 15 bases, with 16 bases spanning the gap. This CDR3 region has 12 residues. CDR1 KGHSH and CDR2 LQKENI come from the germline V gene. CDR3 protein: CASSRNTDPGYF. The CDR3 DNA reads TGTGCCAGCTCACGAAACACGGACCCTGGGTACTTC.

Regarding this clonotype: Germline and junction disagree at one end, which may indicate a read error. The chain links TRBV6-5 to TRBJ1-3; no definite D call. CDR1 is MNHEY and CDR2 is SVGAGI in the germline V gene. The CDR3 runs to 15 residues. CDR3 loop: CASSYQSPSGNTIYF. The CDR3 nucleotides read TGTGCCAGCAGTTACCAGTCTCCCTCTGGAAACACCATTTATTTT.

In its sample, this clonotype was seen once. The V call is TRBV20-1, the J call TRBJ1-6; TRBD1 might be the D (5 bases). This CDR3 is built from 15 residues. The germline CDR1 and CDR2 sequences are DFQATT and SNEGSKA (reference sequence). Between the trimmed V and J ends, which lost 4 bases and 3 bases, there was a span of 13 bases. CDR3 protein: CSAMGGSDYNSPLHF. The CDR3 DNA reads TGCAGTGCTATGGGGGGGTCGGACTATAATTCACCCCTCCACTTT.

This clonotype was observed a handful of times. This CDR3 is CASSFSGGSNTGELFF. The CDR3 nucleotides are TGTGCCAGCAGCTTTAGCGGGGGTTCGAACACCGGGGAGCTGTTTTTT. The chain carries TRBV7-2 and TRBJ2-2; TRBD2 matches at 9 bases. Germline loops: CDR1 SGHTA, CDR2 FQGNSA. V lost 3 bases, J lost 0 bases, and 2 bases stayed unmatched. The CDR3 runs 16 residues.

This sequence joins TRBV27 and TRBJ2-4; the D is unclear. Germline values: CDR1 MNHEY, CDR2 SMNVEV (reference sequence). This CDR3 spans 16 amino acids. V was pared by 0 bases and J by 1 base, with 10 bases between. The CDR3 protein is CASSLSVSRAKNIQYF. The CDR3 nucleotides are TGTGCCAGCAGTTTATCGGTCTCCCGGGCCAAAAACATTCAGTACTTC.

This clonotype was found a few times. This chain links TRBV4-2 with TRBJ2-1; D not certain. The CDR3 is made up of 11 amino acids. Germline V gene lookup returns CDR1 LGHNA and CDR2 YNFKEQ. The V gene lost 2 bases and the J gene lost 7 bases, with 3 bases spanning the gap. This chain's CDR3 is CASSQQNEQFF. The CDR3 bases are TGTGCCAGCAGCCAACAGAATGAGCAGTTCTTC.

The gene calls are TRBV18 and TRBJ2-1; D gene uncertain. Trimming stripped 3 bases from V and 8 bases from J, with 11 bases between. Per germline, CDR1 KGHSH and CDR2 LQKENI. This CDR3 region has 13 residues. CDR3 nucleotide sequence: TGTGCCAGCTCACCTTCTAGGTTGGATGAGCAGTTCTTC. Protein product: CASSPSRLDEQFF.

The gene calls are TRBV5-1 and TRBJ2-3; 7 bases fit TRBD2. Germline assignment: CDR1 SGHRS and CDR2 YFSETQ. Unmatched junction bases numbered 3, after V lost 7 bases and J lost 4 bases. This CDR3 contains 12 residues. The DNA of the CDR3 is TGCGCCAGCCTGGGGGGGGCAGATACGCAGTATTTT. Its protein is CASLGGADTQYF.

This clonotype was picked up many times. The chain carries TRBV9 and TRBJ1-2, with unresolved D. The CDR3 is 16 residues long. The germline V gene encodes CDR1 SGDLS and CDR2 YYNGEE. The germline V and J ends were trimmed by 0 bases and 5 bases, with 17 bases remaining between them. CDR3 in amino acids: CASSVESRGTLYGYTF. The CDR3 bases are TGTGCCAGCAGCGTAGAATCCCGAGGCACCCTTTATGGCTACACCTTC.

DNA of the CDR3: TGTGCCAGCAGTTTAGCGAGGATTAGCGGGTACGAGCAGTACTTC. This gives the protein CASSLARISGYEQYF. V is TRBV12-3 or TRBV12-4 and J is TRBJ2-7; 7 bases match TRBD2. The CDR3 length is 15 residues. V was clipped by 0 bases and J by 4 bases; unmatched bases: 6.

The V gene is TRBV7-9, the J gene TRBJ1-2; TRBD1 agrees at 7 bases. The CDR3 covers 16 residues. Per the germline V gene, CDR1 is SEHNR and CDR2 is FQNEAQ (reference sequence). J was trimmed by 4 bases and V by 6 bases; bases with no gene match: 14. CDR3: CASRLKDRSVGYGYTF. For the CDR3, the DNA is TGTGCCAGCAGACTAAAGGACAGGAGTGTCGGCTATGGCTACACCTTC.

The V call is TRBV12-3 or TRBV12-4, the J call TRBJ2-1; D not certain. The CDR3 contains 11 residues. V lost 7 bases and J lost 8, with 9 bases in between. The CDR3 DNA reads as TGTGCCAGCACCCCCGGACATGAGCAGTTCTTC. Encoded protein: CASTPGHEQFF.

This clonotype was detected a few times. As DNA, the CDR3 is TGCAGCATACGGACAGGGGGCCTCGCCGGGGAGCTGTTTTTT. The encoded protein is CSIRTGGLAGELFF. This sequence joins TRBV20-1 and TRBJ2-2; 11 bases are a match to TRBD1. The CDR3 is 14 amino acids. Germline assignment: CDR1 DFQATT and CDR2 SNEGSKA (reference sequence).

This clonotype was seen at least ten times. This chain connects TRBV3-1 to TRBJ1-1, with a possible D match to TRBD1 (5 bases). Germline CDR1 LGHDT, CDR2 YNNKEL (reference sequence). The CDR3 sequence is 12 residues long. Trimming removed 8 bases from V and 6 bases from J, with 13 bases in between. The CDR3 protein is CASGGTASEAFF. For the CDR3, the DNA is TGTGCCAGCGGTGGGACGGCCTCTGAAGCTTTCTTT.

This clonotype was seen more than once but under ten times. V gene TRBV6-5 combines with J gene TRBJ1-6; D gene ambiguous. The germline V and J ends were trimmed by 0 bases and 0 bases, with 12 bases remaining between them. Germline lookup yields CDR1 MNHEY and CDR2 SVGAGI. This CDR3 contains 18 residues. DNA for the CDR3: TGTGCCAGCAGTTACTCCTCCGGTTCGAGCTCCTATAATTCACCCCTCCACTTT. Its translation: CASSYSSGSSSYNSPLHF.

The chain has TRBV24-1 and TRBJ2-3; 9 nucleotides line up with TRBD1. Looked up from germline, CDR1 is KGHDR and CDR2 is SFDVKD. The CDR3 length is 15 residues. The J segment lost 5 bases and the V segment lost 2 bases, leaving 4 bases of the junction unmatched. The chain's CDR3 is CATSDSGQGRDTQYF. CDR3 in DNA: TGTGCCACCAGTGATTCCGGACAGGGGAGAGATACGCAGTATTTT.

This clonotype was detected ten times or more. The chain joins TRBV12-3 or TRBV12-4 to TRBJ2-4; D remains ambiguous. The V and J ends lost 4 bases and 0 bases respectively, with 7 bases between them. There are 14 residues in the CDR3. The CDR3 sequence is CASSSWEAKNIQYF. CDR3 nucleotides: TGTGCCAGCAGTTCCTGGGAAGCCAAAAACATTCAGTACTTC.

There are a few counts of this clonotype. This rearrangement joins TRBV29-1 to TRBJ1-2; D possibly corresponds to TRBD1 (6 bases). This CDR3 comprises 13 residues. V dropped 2 bases and J dropped 14 bases, with 21 bases sitting between them. Germline V gives CDR1 SQVTM, CDR2 ANQGSEA. The CDR3 sequence is CSVELSGFIGGTF. Written as DNA, the CDR3 is TGCAGCGTTGAACTGTCAGGTTTCATAGGGGGGACCTTC.

Concerning this clonotype itself: A much larger clone lies one base from this, so it may be a read error. The chain employs TRBV12-3 or TRBV12-4 and TRBJ1-4; TRBD1 is a possible D gene (6 bases). The CDR3 length is 16 residues. CDR3 coding DNA: TGTGTCAGCAAGAGTAGGGGGACCTCCAGCTGGGAAAAACTGTTTTTT. Encoded protein: CVSKSRGTSSWEKLFF.

The J gene is TRBJ2-3, the V gene TRBV5-1; 8 nucleotides agree with TRBD1. Germline V gene lookup returns CDR1 SGHRS and CDR2 YFSETQ. The CDR3 has 14 amino acids. V lost 2 bases and J lost 5; bases outside the gene matches: 4. The CDR3 DNA reads TGCGCCAGCAGCTTTCAGGGGGCAGTAGATACGCAGTATTTT. This codes for CASSFQGAVDTQYF.